The 29 T cell receptor beta chains below were found in one sample sequenced in a study of shared clonotypes between healthy human individuals. The assay was immunoSEQ multiplex PCR, and TCRdb's table has in-frame clones only and misses some. Among approximately 530,000 clones listed, 96% were seen once. Sequenced material: naive CD4+ T cells sorted from blood. Subset in this sample: CD45RA+ positively selected. All receptors derive from a woman in her 30s in good health.

CDR3: CASSMDKQPQHF. The CDR3 DNA is TGTGCCAGTAGCATGGACAAACAGCCCCAGCATTTT. The chain carries TRBV19 and TRBJ1-5; tentative D call: TRBD1 (5 bases). The germline V gene encodes CDR1 LNHDA and CDR2 SQIVND (reference sequence). The CDR3 contains 12 residues. V was pared by 6 bases and J by 7 bases, with 10 bases between.

This clone appeared a single time. The chain combines TRBV5-1 with TRBJ2-1, with 7 bases aligning to TRBD2. V was clipped by 0 bases and J by 7 bases; unmatched bases: 4. Germline V gene data show CDR1 as SGHRS and CDR2 as YFSETQ. The CDR3 has 14 amino acids. The CDR3 loop reads CASSLGGLKNEQFF. CDR3 DNA: TGCGCCAGCAGCTTGGGGGGACTAAAAAATGAGCAGTTCTTC.

The chain recombines TRBV28 with TRBJ2-3; maybe TRBD1 (6 bases). Trimming left V 7 bases short and J 6 bases short, with 11 bases between. Germline CDR1 reads MDHEN; CDR2 reads SYDVKM. CDR3 length: 12 residues. DNA for the CDR3: TGTGCCAGCAAGCAGGGGAAGGATACGCAGTATTTT. Amino acids: CASKQGKDTQYF.

The rearrangement uses TRBV19 and TRBJ2-3, with D unresolved. Trimming removed 5 bases at V and 5 bases at J, with 17 bases between. This CDR3 has 15 residues. Germline CDR1 reads LNHDA; CDR2 reads SQIVND (reference sequence). CDR3 nucleotides: TGTGCCAGTAGTCCCCCGGCAGACGCCGGAGATACGCAGTATTTT. It codes for CASSPPADAGDTQYF.

The CDR3 is CASSLSALRDSSGNTIYF. DNA for the CDR3: TGTGCCAGCAGCTTATCGGCACTCAGGGACAGCTCTGGAAACACCATATATTTT. This sequence joins TRBV7-9 and TRBJ1-3; 7 bases fit TRBD1. This CDR3 comprises 18 residues. Germline V gene data show CDR1 as SEHNR and CDR2 as FQNEAQ (reference sequence). V trimming: 2 bases; J trimming: 0 bases; junction bases outside the gene matches: 10.

The chain carries TRBV5-5 and TRBJ2-7; perhaps D is TRBD1 or TRBD2 (5 bases each). The CDR3 spans 15 residues. Deletions cut 4 bases from V and 3 bases from J, with 17 bases between. Germline CDR1 reads SGHKS; CDR2 reads YYEKEE (reference sequence). The CDR3 nucleotides read TGTGCCAGCAGCCCGGGGACCTCGAGCGGCTACGAGCAGTACTTC. As protein: CASSPGTSSGYEQYF.

V usage is TRBV11-1 and J usage is TRBJ2-5; D uncertain. The V gene's germline CDR1 is SGHAT and CDR2 FQDESV (reference sequence). Trimming removed 5 bases from V and 1 base from J, with 5 bases in between. This CDR3 spans 12 amino acids. CDR3 protein: CASSKSQETQYF. The CDR3 DNA is TGTGCCAGCAGCAAAAGCCAAGAGACCCAGTACTTC.

The chain recombines TRBV18 with TRBJ1-1; D gene unclear. Germline loops: CDR1 KGHSH, CDR2 LQKENI. This CDR3 contains 15 residues. Trimming cost V 4 bases and J 3 bases, with 15 bases left between them. CDR3 sequence: CASSRRSPGDTEAFF. The CDR3 coding sequence is TGTGCCAGCTCACGTCGCTCACCTGGAGACACTGAAGCTTTCTTT.

The gene calls are TRBV18 and TRBJ2-5; D gene uncertain. The length of the CDR3 is 13 residues. Trimming pared 5 bases from V and 1 base from J, leaving 8 bases between. Germline values: CDR1 KGHSH, CDR2 LQKENI. CDR3 nucleotide sequence: TGTGCCAGCTCAGCTACAGTCCAAGAGACCCAGTACTTC. It translates to CASSATVQETQYF.

The gene calls are TRBV25-1 and TRBJ2-1; D is perhaps TRBD1 or TRBD2 (5 bases each). Germline V gives CDR1 MGHDK, CDR2 SYGVNS. The CDR3 sequence is 14 residues long. V gave up 6 bases and J gave up 10 bases, with 19 bases separating them. CDR3: CASRRGADVGEQFF. In DNA, the CDR3 is TGTGCCAGCAGACGAGGGGCCGACGTGGGGGAGCAGTTCTTC.

The chain recombines TRBV2 with TRBJ2-7; D may be TRBD2 (6 bases). The CDR3 sequence is 12 residues long. In germline, CDR1 is SNHLY, CDR2 FYNNEI. V was trimmed by 11 bases and J by 2 bases, leaving 13 bases between them. The CDR3: CAGGAGAYEQYF. DNA for the CDR3: TGTGCCGGCGGGGCTGGCGCCTACGAGCAGTACTTC. Full variable domain (outside the CDR3, taken from reference TRBV2 and TRBJ2-7): EPEVTQTPSHQVTQMGQEVILRCVPISNHLYFYWYRQILGQKVEFLVSFYNNEISEKSEIFDDQFSVERPDGSNFTLKIRSTKLEDSAMYFCAGGAGAYEQYFGPGTRLTVT.

This chain uses TRBV28 with TRBJ1-2, with no clear D. V lost 6 bases to trimming and J lost 4 bases, with 15 bases between them. Germline V CDR1 and CDR2: MDHEN, SYDVKM. The CDR3 has 14 residues. CDR3 region: CASRLPGYLYGYTF. As DNA, the CDR3 is TGTGCCAGCAGACTACCCGGATACCTCTATGGCTACACCTTC.

This chain links TRBV28 with TRBJ1-5; D is undetermined. Trimming removed 7 bases from V and 7 bases from J, with 11 bases in between. The CDR3 runs 12 residues. Germline CDR1 is MDHEN and CDR2 is SYDVKM. DNA of the CDR3: TGTGCCAGCACTCAGGTAGAACAGCCCCAGCATTTT. This translates into CASTQVEQPQHF.

This clone appeared a single time. The chain is built from TRBV11-3 and TRBJ2-2, with D hard to call. Trimming removed 1 base at V and 2 bases at J, with 8 bases between. Germline V gene sequence: CDR1 SGHNT, CDR2 YENEEA. There are 15 residues in the CDR3. DNA of the CDR3: TGTGCCAGCAGCTTAGGGCCCCTAAACACCGGGGAGCTGTTTTTT. Translation: CASSLGPLNTGELFF.

The chain links TRBV27 to TRBJ1-6; D remains unclear. Per the germline V gene, CDR1 is MNHEY and CDR2 is SMNVEV (reference sequence). Trimming stripped 3 bases from V and 11 bases from J, with 14 bases between. CDR3 length equals 14 residues. The CDR3 loop reads CASSFSEVGTPLHF. In DNA, the CDR3 is TGTGCCAGCAGTTTCAGCGAGGTGGGAACACCCCTCCACTTT.

V and J are TRBV5-4 and TRBJ2-1; TRBD2 agrees at 11 bases. The germline CDR1 and CDR2 sequences are SGHNT and YYREEE (reference sequence). The length of the CDR3 is 15 residues. V was pared by 2 bases and J by 8 bases, with 6 bases of the junction left unmatched. The CDR3 DNA reads as TGTGCCAGCAGCTTTATAGCGGGAGGGCCGGATGAGCAGTTCTTC. As protein: CASSFIAGGPDEQFF.

As DNA, the CDR3 is TGTGCCAGCAGTAACCTACTAGCGGGAGTTAGCGGGGAGCTGTTTTTT. This translates into CASSNLLAGVSGELFF. The rearrangement links TRBV28 to TRBJ2-2; 11 bases align to TRBD2. Losses at the gene ends were 5 bases for V and 7 bases for J; bases not matched to a gene: 9. The germline CDR1 and CDR2 sequences are MDHEN and SYDVKM. This CDR3 region has 16 residues.

The chain uses TRBV19 and TRBJ2-7; D gene ambiguous. The germline gives CDR1 LNHDA, CDR2 SQIVND (reference sequence). Trimming cost V 3 bases and J 2 bases, with 8 bases left between them. The CDR3 runs 13 residues. The CDR3 sequence is CASSIRGTYEQYF. Here the CDR3 DNA reads TGTGCCAGTAGTATCCGCGGTACCTACGAGCAGTACTTC. Based on the CDR3 plus reference TRBV19 and TRBJ2-7, the full variable domain is DGGITQSPKYLFRKEGQNVTLSCEQNLNHDAMYWYRQDPGQGLRLIYYSQIVNDFQKGDIAEGYSVSREKKESFPLTVTSAQKNPTAFYLCASSIRGTYEQYFGPGTRLTVT.

The rearrangement joins TRBV28 to TRBJ1-2; 10 nucleotides align to TRBD1. The germline V gene has CDR1 MDHEN and CDR2 SYDVKM. The trim removed 4 bases at V and 7 bases at J, leaving 9 bases unmatched. This CDR3 comprises 15 residues. CDR3 coding DNA: TGTGCCAGCAGTTCGCGAACCGGGACAGGGGTTGGCTACACCTTC. Translation gives CASSSRTGTGVGYTF.

This rearrangement joins TRBV5-8 to TRBJ1-5; D is possibly TRBD1 (5 bases). The V end lost 5 bases, the J end lost 6 bases, and 15 bases lay between the germline ends. CDR3 length equals 14 residues. Germline values: CDR1 SGHTS, CDR2 YDEGEE. This CDR3 reads CASSKRWGGQPQHF. In nucleotides, the CDR3 is TGTGCCAGCAGTAAAAGGTGGGGCGGTCAGCCCCAGCATTTT.

The gene calls are TRBV19 and TRBJ2-3; TRBD2 aligns across 9 bases. V shed 5 bases and J 0 bases; nucleotides not matched to a gene: 6. The CDR3 has 16 amino acids. Germline-derived CDR1 and CDR2 are LNHDA and SQIVND (reference sequence). This CDR3 is CASSWPTSGSTDTQYF. The CDR3 DNA sequence: TGTGCCAGTAGTTGGCCGACTAGCGGTAGCACAGATACGCAGTATTTT.

V and J are TRBV9 and TRBJ1-5, with D unclear. The germline gives CDR1 SGDLS, CDR2 YYNGEE. The V gene lost 6 bases and the J gene lost 2 bases, with 9 bases spanning the gap. CDR3 length equals 13 residues. As DNA, the CDR3 is TGTGCCAGCACCATGGACGGCAATCAGCCCCAGCATTTT. Protein sequence: CASTMDGNQPQHF. The whole variable domain, remainder taken from reference TRBV9 and TRBJ1-5, is DSGVTQTPKHLITATGQRVTLRCSPRSGDLSVYWYQQSLDQGLQFLIQYYNGEERAKGNILERFSAQQFPDLHSELNLSSLELGDSALYFCASTMDGNQPQHFGDGTRLSIL.

The chain combines TRBV25-1 with TRBJ2-4, with D perhaps matching TRBD2 (5 bases). Germline assignment: CDR1 MGHDK and CDR2 SYGVNS. The V end lost 6 bases, the J end lost 3 bases, and 24 bases lay between the germline ends. This CDR3 comprises 18 residues. The CDR3 nucleotides read TGTGCCAGCAGCCCAGGTTTAGTAGGGAGCCAAGGCAAAAACATTCAGTACTTC. Translation: CASSPGLVGSQGKNIQYF.

V and J are TRBV18 and TRBJ2-2; 10 positions agree with TRBD1. V lost 1 base to trimming and J lost 5 bases; unmatched junction nucleotides: 4. CDR1 is KGHSH, CDR2 LQKENI, per germline. CDR3 size: 16 residues. The CDR3 spells CASSPRQGARTGELFF. The CDR3 DNA sequence: TGTGCCAGCTCACCACGACAGGGGGCGCGAACCGGGGAGCTGTTTTTT.

The chain has TRBV28 and TRBJ1-5; perhaps TRBD1 as D (6 bases). The CDR3 has 16 amino acids. The germline gives CDR1 MDHEN, CDR2 SYDVKM. Trimming cost V 6 bases and J 0 bases, with 15 bases left between them. The CDR3 protein is CASSPQGLYSNQPQHF. The CDR3 nucleotides are TGTGCCAGCAGCCCACAGGGCTTGTATAGCAATCAGCCCCAGCATTTT.

This chain uses TRBV30 with TRBJ2-2; 15 bases are shared with TRBD2. The germline V gene encodes CDR1 GTSNPN and CDR2 SVGIG (reference sequence). The CDR3 length is 19 residues. The V segment lost 1 base and the J segment 7 bases; nucleotides outside the gene matches: 13. The CDR3 coding sequence is TGTGCCTGGAGTGGATGGACTAGCGGGAGGGAATTATTCAGCGGGGAGCTGTTTTTT. The encoded protein is CAWSGWTSGRELFSGELFF.

The genes are TRBV18 and TRBJ2-2; D is unclear. V lost 3 bases to trimming and J lost 0 bases, with 2 bases between them. There are 13 residues in the CDR3. Germline CDR1 and CDR2: KGHSH and LQKENI. The CDR3 region has the DNA TGTGCCAGCTCACCGGCGAACACCGGGGAGCTGTTTTTT. Amino acid sequence: CASSPANTGELFF.

With regard to this clone: This CDR3 is also generated by other DNA sequences in the sample. The rearrangement links TRBV5-6 to TRBJ2-5; a possible D gene is TRBD2 (6 bases). V was shortened by 0 bases and J by 4 bases, with 7 bases between the two germline ends. Per the germline V gene, CDR1 is SGHDT and CDR2 is YYEEEE. CDR3 size: 13 residues. The CDR3 bases are TGTGCCAGCAGCTTGGCAGCGGGAGAGACCCAGTACTTC. Protein sequence: CASSLAAGETQYF.

The J gene is TRBJ2-7, the V gene TRBV7-2, with 8 bases aligning to TRBD1. V gave up 4 bases and J gave up 3 bases; unmatched junction bases: 2. CDR3 length: 13 residues. Germline CDR1 and CDR2: SGHTA and FQGNSA. The CDR3 is CASSSGGGYEQYF. The CDR3 DNA sequence: TGTGCCAGCAGCTCAGGGGGCGGCTACGAGCAGTACTTC.